This T cell receptor beta chain is drawn from a study of PD-1 blockade in classical Hodgkin lymphoma. The germline V gene has CDR1 MNHNS and CDR2 SASEGT. V shed 4 bases, J shed 0 bases, and the junction held 8 bases outside the gene matches. CDR3 size: 17 residues. This clone was picked up a small number of times. Assay: immunoSEQ multiplex PCR; the TCRdb copy retains only in-frame clones and omits some. Here the sample spans around 92,000 clones, 65% to 85% being singletons. Time point reported: cycle 4 day 1 (C4D1), after 5 to 7 weeks of nivolumab. Every patient relapsed after autologous stem cell transplantation, and brentuximab vedotin exposure varied.

The sequence was obtained from a human donor with classical Hodgkin lymphoma. Here the sequenced sample was peripheral blood mononuclear cells (PBMCs), taken before the fourth cycle of nivolumab. The chain employs TRBV6-1 and TRBJ1-5, with 8 bases aligning to TRBD1. The DNA for the CDR3 is TGTGCCAGCAGTGTTACCGGGACAGGAAATAGCAATCAGCCCCAGCATTTT. Translation gives CASSVTGTGNSNQPQHF.